This T cell receptor beta chain was documented in a study of OX40 agonist ivuxolimab in advanced cancers. Study-level background: Each patient was given ivuxolimab into a vein every 2 weeks, at 0.01 to 10 mg/kg. Of the participants, around 43% had some prior anti-PD-1, anti-PD-L1 or anti-CTLA-4 therapy, which was allowed.

The assay was immunoSEQ multiplex PCR, and TCRdb's table has in-frame clones only and misses some. Here the sample spans about 20,000 clones, 70% to 90% being singletons. The junction had 7 bases not matched to a gene; V was cut back by 3 bases and J by 6 bases. The CDR3 runs to 15 residues. Germline loops: CDR1 MNHGY, CDR2 SVAAGI. Comments on this clone: Its antigen is currently unknown.

At cycle 4 day 1, cycle 7 day 1, and baseline, blood was sampled. Study results and caveats: Some of the lowest clonal expansion was seen in partial responders at 0.1-3.0 mg/kg.

This rearrangement joins TRBV6-9 to TRBJ1-2; 10 positions agree with TRBD1. The material sequenced was CD4+ or CD8+ T cells sorted from blood, taken in a trial of the OX40 agonist ivuxolimab. The TCR originated in an adult with an advanced solid tumor such as melanoma, head and neck, liver or kidney cancer. The CDR3 DNA follows: TGTGCCAGCAGTTACCCGGGACAGGGGTTGAATGGCTACACCTTC. Protein product: CASSYPGQGLNGYTF.